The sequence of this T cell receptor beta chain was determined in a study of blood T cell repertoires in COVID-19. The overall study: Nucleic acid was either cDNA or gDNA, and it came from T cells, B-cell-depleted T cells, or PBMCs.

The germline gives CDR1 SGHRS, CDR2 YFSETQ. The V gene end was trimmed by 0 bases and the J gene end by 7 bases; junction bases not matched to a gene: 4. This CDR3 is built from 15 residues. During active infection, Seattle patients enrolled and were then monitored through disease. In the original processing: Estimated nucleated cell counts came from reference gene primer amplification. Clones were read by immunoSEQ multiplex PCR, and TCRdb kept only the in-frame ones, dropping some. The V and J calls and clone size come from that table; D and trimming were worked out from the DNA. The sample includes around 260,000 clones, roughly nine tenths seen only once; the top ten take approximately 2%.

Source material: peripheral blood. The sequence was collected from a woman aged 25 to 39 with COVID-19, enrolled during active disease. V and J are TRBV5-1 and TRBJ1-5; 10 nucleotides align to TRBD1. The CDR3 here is CASSLGQGASQPQHF. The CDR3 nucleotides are TGCGCCAGCAGCTTGGGACAGGGGGCCTCGCAGCCCCAGCATTTT.